A selection of T cell receptor beta chains follows, all from one sample in a study of regulatory T cells in long-lasting Graves disease. TCRdb re-called the multiplex PCR reads through MiXCR, storing one row per CDR3 protein. The table records approximately 440,000 distinct CDR3 sequences, 20% to 25% of them present only once. The starting material was peripheral blood mononuclear cells (PBMCs), obtained when the disease was refractory, from a patient treated with antithyroid drugs. All receptors come from a female donor with Graves disease. CDR3s include the opening cysteine and the closing phenylalanine or tryptophan. The D gene is left open where the match is weak. Clone sizes are given selectively: once, few, many, or a class where the clone is expanded.

j_gene | v_gene | d_gene | abundance | CDR3aa | CDR3nt
TRBJ2-7 | TRBV30 | - | - | CAWSLGGSQYEQYF | TGTGCCTGGAGCTTGGGTGGGTCCCAATACGAGCAGTACTTC
TRBJ2-2 | TRBV30 | - | - | CAWSQNVFGPGELFF | TGTGCCTGGAGTCAAAATGTCTTTGGCCCCGGGGAGCTGTTTTTT
TRBJ1-1 | TRBV12-3/TRBV12-4 | - | - | CASSLENRNTEAFF | TGTGCCAGCAGTTTAGAGAACCGGAACACTGAAGCTTTCTTT
TRBJ1-2 | TRBV20-1 | - | few | CSARPDSDYGYTF | TGCAGTGCTAGACCCGACAGCGACTATGGCTACACCTTC
TRBJ1-1 | TRBV28 | - | many | CASSFPGLEAFF | TGTGCCAGCAGTTTTCCTGGACTCGAAGCTTTCTTT
TRBJ2-7 | TRBV10-3 | TRBD2 | - | CAISETGTSGSKQYF | TGTGCCATCAGTGAAACCGGGACTAGCGGGAGTAAACAGTACTTC
TRBJ2-7 | TRBV27 | - | - | CASSLTLSAYEQYF | TGTGCCAGCAGTTTAACCCTATCGGCCTACGAGCAGTACTTC
TRBJ2-7 | TRBV20-1 | TRBD2 | many | CSARAGGNIAYEQYF | TGCAGTGCTAGGGCGGGAGGGAATATTGCCTACGAGCAGTACTTC
TRBJ1-1 | TRBV6-2/TRBV6-3 | - | many | CASRLGANTEAFF | TGTGCCAGCAGGTTGGGGGCGAACACTGAAGCTTTCTTT
TRBJ1-1 | TRBV10-3 | TRBD1 | few | CAISERTGWNTEAFF | TGTGCCATCAGTGAGAGGACAGGGTGGAACACTGAAGCTTTCTTT
TRBJ1-2 | TRBV28 | TRBD1 | few | CASSSHRGKVDGYTF | TGTGCCAGCAGTTCTCACAGGGGAAAGGTGGATGGCTACACCTTC
TRBJ2-2 | TRBV20-1 | TRBD1 | few | CSATTGANTGELFF | TGCAGTGCTACGACAGGGGCGAACACCGGGGAGCTGTTTTTT
TRBJ2-7 | TRBV6-5 | TRBD2 | - | CASSYSVLAGGYEQYF | TGTGCCAGCAGTTACTCGGTCCTAGCGGGAGGCTACGAGCAGTACTTC
TRBJ2-5 | TRBV19 | - | many | CASSIGLQETQYF | TGTGCCAGTAGTATCGGCTTGCAAGAGACCCAGTACTTC
TRBJ2-5 | TRBV7-2 | - | once | CASSLEGTSQETQYF | TGTGCCAGCAGCTTAGAGGGGACGAGCCAAGAGACCCAGTACTTC
TRBJ1-5 | TRBV7-8 | - | - | CASSLTTSNQPQHF | TGTGCCAGCAGCTTAACAACTAGCAATCAGCCCCAGCATTTT
TRBJ1-2 | TRBV10-3 | TRBD1 | many | CAISAGQGALGYTF | TGTGCCATCAGTGCCGGACAGGGGGCACTGGGCTACACCTTC
TRBJ1-4 | TRBV5-6 | - | many | CASSRTGRTNEKLFF | TGTGCCAGCAGCCGGACGGGACGGACTAATGAAAAACTGTTTTTT
TRBJ1-2 | TRBV30 | - | - | CAWSENPSGDYGYTF | TGTGCCTGGAGCGAAAACCCGTCGGGAGACTATGGCTACACCTTC
TRBJ2-1 | TRBV30 | - | - | CAWSRSSIKRREYNEQFF | TGTGCCTGGAGTAGATCCTCCATAAAGCGGAGGGAATACAATGAGCAGTTCTTC
TRBJ1-4 | TRBV6-1 | - | many | CATHPDPNEKLFF | TGTGCCACCCATCCGGACCCTAATGAAAAACTGTTTTTT
TRBJ2-5 | TRBV29-1 | - | few | CSVEDLETQYF | TGCAGCGTTGAAGATTTGGAGACCCAGTACTTC
TRBJ1-6 | TRBV7-3 | TRBD1 | few | CASSLNRGGNSPLHF | TGTGCCAGCAGTTTGAACAGGGGTGGTAATTCACCCCTCCACTTT
TRBJ2-7 | TRBV20-1 | - | few | CSASFLASEQYF | TGCAGTGCTAGTTTTCTAGCTTCTGAGCAGTACTTC
TRBJ1-1 | TRBV20-1 | TRBD1 | many | CSARGTGNTEAFF | TGCAGTGCTAGAGGGACAGGGAACACTGAAGCTTTCTTT
TRBJ2-2 | TRBV20-1 | - | many | CSASARGYTGELFF | TGCAGTGCTAGCGCCAGAGGGTACACCGGGGAGCTGTTTTTT
TRBJ1-2 | TRBV6-4 | - | - | CARDNYDYTF | TGTGCCAGGGATAACTATGACTACACCTTC
TRBJ2-3 | TRBV27 | - | - | CASSLYPGGDTDTQYF | TGTGCCAGCAGTTTATATCCGGGCGGTGACACAGATACGCAGTATTTT
TRBJ1-3 | TRBV28 | - | few | CASQVPRSGSGNTIYF | TGTGCCAGTCAAGTTCCCCGATCAGGGTCTGGAAACACCATATATTTT
TRBJ1-1 | TRBV6-2/TRBV6-3 | TRBD1 | - | CASSVLGQGQSTEAFF | TGTGCCAGCAGTGTCCTCGGACAGGGGCAGAGCACTGAAGCTTTCTTT
TRBJ2-5 | TRBV7-2 | - | many | CASSLNTAPAETQYF | TGTGCCAGCAGCTTGAATACCGCCCCGGCAGAGACCCAGTACTTC
TRBJ2-5 | TRBV20-1 | - | few | CSAHREFQETQYF | TGCAGTGCCCACCGCGAGTTTCAAGAGACCCAGTACTTC
TRBJ1-4 | TRBV13 | - | - | CASSLGAGGYGIEKLFF | TGTGCCAGCAGCTTAGGCGCTGGCGGATATGGAATTGAAAAACTGTTTTTT
TRBJ1-2 | TRBV6-1 | TRBD1 | many | CASRHSGQAYGYTF | TGTGCCAGCAGGCACAGCGGACAGGCCTATGGCTACACCTTC
TRBJ1-2 | TRBV19 | TRBD1 | - | CASSGQGRSNYGYTF | TGTGCCAGTAGCGGACAGGGCCGATCTAACTATGGCTACACCTTC
TRBJ2-5 | TRBV10-1 | - | many | CAVVSGKETQYF | TGCGCCGTCGTTTCGGGGAAAGAGACCCAGTACTTC
TRBJ1-2 | TRBV19 | - | - | CASISLETNYGYTF | TGTGCCAGTATCTCCCTCGAAACGAACTATGGCTACACCTTC
TRBJ1-2 | TRBV29-1 | - | - | CSVGFPERYYGYTF | TGCAGCGTTGGTTTCCCCGAGCGCTACTATGGCTACACCTTC
TRBJ2-5 | TRBV20-1 | - | many | CSASTFGGETQYF | TGCAGTGCTAGTACATTCGGAGGAGAGACCCAGTACTTC
TRBJ2-2 | TRBV3-1 | TRBD2 | - | CASSAGTTTNTGELFF | TGTGCCAGCAGCGCCGGGACTACCACGAACACCGGGGAGCTGTTTTTT
TRBJ2-7 | TRBV29-1 | - | - | CSGGDAGSHEQYF | TGCAGCGGTGGGGACGCAGGGTCCCACGAGCAGTACTTC
TRBJ2-5 | TRBV5-5 | - | many | CASSLAARTAGETQYF | TGTGCCAGCAGCTTGGCTGCTAGGACCGCGGGAGAGACCCAGTACTTC